The entry that follows covers one T cell receptor beta chain sequence. Participants were aged about 18 to 100 years, lived in about 26 US areas, and enrolled virtually. Cohort allocation depended upon clinical history that participants reported. Recovered status applied to Cohort 3 donors who had two consecutive negative PCRs. It also applied to those with clearance or with symptom resolution. The germline V gene encodes CDR1 LGHNA and CDR2 YNFKEQ. The CDR3 runs 16 residues. Trimming took off 3 bases at V and 1 base at J, with 15 bases between the two ends. This entry comes from a study of blood T cell repertoires in COVID-19. The wider study: Sources were T cells, B-cell-depleted T cells, or PBMCs; the material itself was cDNA or gDNA.

This table comes from immunoSEQ multiplex PCR, and its TCRdb copy is limited to in-frame clones, with some not included. The sample carries fewer than 250,000 clones, around 80% recorded once. This TCR came from a man between 60 and 75 years old who had recovered from COVID-19. J is TRBJ1-2 and V is TRBV4-2, with D maybe TRBD1 (5 bases). Sequencing was performed on PBMCs or T cells enriched from blood (not recorded which). As DNA, the CDR3 is TGTGCCAGCAGCCAGGCCCCGGGCGGGGGTAACTATGGCTACACCTTC. Amino acid sequence: CASSQAPGGGNYGYTF.